Shown below are 14 T cell receptor beta chains from a single sample sequenced in a study of blood T cells in healthy people across ages. Combining a sample-barcoded 5' primer with a J-beta primer mix, a second PCR ran for roughly 7 to 12 cycles. MiXCR was run by TCRdb on the 5' RACE reads, yielding one entry per CDR3 protein. The sample consists of 1.2 million to 1.5 million distinct CDR3 sequences, 35% to 45% of them appearing once. The specimen was blood. The receptors were sampled from a young woman in good health.

This chain joins TRBV30 and TRBJ2-1, with 10 positions matching TRBD1. V was pared by 5 bases and J by 5 bases, with 3 bases of the junction left unmatched. The germline V gene encodes CDR1 GTSNPN and CDR2 SVGIG (reference sequence). The CDR3 extends over 13 amino acids. CDR3 sequence (DNA): TGTGCCTGGGACAGGGGGCAAAACAATGAGCAGTTCTTC. This encodes CAWDRGQNNEQFF. The whole variable domain, remainder taken from reference TRBV30 and TRBJ2-1, is SQTIHQWPATLVQPVGSPLSLECTVEGTSNPNLYWYRQAAGRGLQLLFYSVGIGQISSEVPQNLSASRPQDRQFILSSKKLLLSDSGFYLCAWDRGQNNEQFFGPGTRLTVL.

The chain couples TRBV20-1 to TRBJ2-3; 8 positions match TRBD2. The V and J ends lost 6 bases and 2 bases, in that order; junction bases with no gene match: 13. The CDR3 is 16 amino acids. CDR1 is DFQATT, CDR2 SNEGSKA, per germline (reference sequence). The CDR3 DNA sequence: TGCAGTGCGATTAGCGGGATGGGAACAACCACAGATACGCAGTATTTT. This codes for CSAISGMGTTTDTQYF.

This rearrangement joins TRBV20-1 to TRBJ2-5; D possibly corresponds to TRBD1 (6 bases). The germline V and J ends were trimmed by 2 bases and 2 bases, with 9 bases remaining between them. In germline, CDR1 is DFQATT, CDR2 SNEGSKA (reference sequence). This CDR3 has 13 amino acids. The CDR3, as DNA: TGCAGTGCTAGACACGGACAGCAAGAGACCCAGTACTTC. This gives the protein CSARHGQQETQYF.

The V gene is TRBV20-1, the J gene TRBJ2-1, with a weak D call TRBD2 (5 bases). Germline V gene lookup returns CDR1 DFQATT and CDR2 SNEGSKA (reference sequence). V gave up 3 bases and J gave up 2 bases, with 14 bases separating them. The CDR3 spans 15 residues. DNA of the CDR3: TGCAGTGCTAGTCTTGATGGGAGTCCCTACAATGAGCAGTTCTTC. This sequence encodes CSASLDGSPYNEQFF.

This sequence joins TRBV20-1 and TRBJ2-3, with 11 bases aligning to TRBD2. Germline assignment: CDR1 DFQATT and CDR2 SNEGSKA (reference sequence). This CDR3 has 16 residues. J gave up 2 bases and V 1 base, and 5 bases lay outside the gene matches. CDR3 sequence reads: CSARVPGLAVTDTQYF. The CDR3 nucleotides are TGCAGTGCTAGAGTCCCGGGACTAGCGGTCACAGATACGCAGTATTTT.

This clonotype showed up just a few times. In nucleotides, the CDR3 is TGTGCCAGCAGCGCAAAGACAGGGGGGAACTATGGCTACACCTTC. Its protein is CASSAKTGGNYGYTF. This sequence joins TRBV9 and TRBJ1-2; 9 positions agree with TRBD1. Germline trimming cut 3 bases from V and 2 bases from J; bases unmatched to any gene: 5. Germline-derived CDR1 and CDR2 are SGDLS and YYNGEE. This CDR3 comprises 15 residues.

The chain has TRBV20-1 and TRBJ2-1, with 9 bases that match TRBD2. The CDR3 extends over 16 amino acids. Germline assignment: CDR1 DFQATT and CDR2 SNEGSKA (reference sequence). V was clipped by 0 bases and J by 1 base; unmatched bases: 4. The CDR3 DNA follows: TGCAGTGCTAGAGACACTAGCGGGCGTTCCTACAATGAGCAGTTCTTC. This translates into CSARDTSGRSYNEQFF.

The chain couples TRBV7-6 to TRBJ2-7, with TRBD1 identical over 9 bases. CDR3 length: 18 residues. The germline V gene has CDR1 SGHVS and CDR2 FNYEAQ. The V segment lost 2 bases and the J segment 2 bases; nucleotides outside the gene matches: 13. This CDR3 reads CASSLKALGQGSAYEQYF. The DNA for the CDR3 is TGTGCCAGCAGCTTAAAGGCTTTGGGACAGGGATCAGCCTACGAGCAGTACTTC.

In the case of this clonotype: The CDR3 end shows no conserved phenylalanine or tryptophan, and so a read error is likely. The DNA is omitted, as the CDR3 cannot be located on it reliably, and the CDR3 follows TCRdb's listing. The chain is built from TRBV5-1 and TRBJ2-5; the table assigns TRBD2, which was not confirmed against the DNA. Per germline, CDR1 SGHRS and CDR2 YFSETQ. The CDR3 has 14 residues if both end residues are counted. This CDR3 is CASSAGGDGYTFGS.

The chain combines TRBV29-1 with TRBJ2-5; 8 bases align to TRBD2. With 2 bases clipped from V and 5 bases from J, the junction kept 16 bases outside the gene matches. Germline V gene lookup returns CDR1 SQVTM and CDR2 ANQGSEA. The CDR3 loop spans 17 amino acids. CDR3 coding DNA: TGCAGCGTTGAAAAAAGGTTGGGGCTAGCGGGCCAGGAGACCCAGTACTTC. This gives the protein CSVEKRLGLAGQETQYF. Supplemented by reference TRBV29-1 and TRBJ2-5, the full variable domain reads SAVISQKPSRDICQRGTSLTIQCQVDSQVTMMFWYRQQPGQSLTLIATANQGSEATYESGFVIDKFPISRPNLTFSTLTVSNMSPEDSSIYLCSVEKRLGLAGQETQYFGPGTRLLVL.

This clonotype was seen at least ten times. This chain joins TRBV4-2 and TRBJ2-3, with 8 bases lining up with TRBD2. Per germline, CDR1 LGHNA and CDR2 YNFKEQ. The CDR3 length is 15 residues. V lost 1 base and J lost 1; bases outside the gene matches: 1. This CDR3 is CASSQAGGGTDTQYF. The DNA for the CDR3 is TGTGCCAGCAGCCAAGCGGGAGGGGGCACAGATACGCAGTATTTT.

This clonotype has only a few counts. The V gene is TRBV6-5, the J gene TRBJ2-7; D ambiguous. The CDR3 totals 13 residues. Germline lookup yields CDR1 MNHEY and CDR2 SVGAGI. Trimming shortened V by 6 bases and J by 0 bases, and 9 bases separated the two germline ends. The CDR3 protein is CASSMQSSYEQYF. In nucleotides, the CDR3 is TGTGCCAGCAGCATGCAAAGCTCCTACGAGCAGTACTTC.

This clonotype has more than one count but fewer than ten. V usage is TRBV10-3 and J usage is TRBJ2-3; either TRBD1 or TRBD2 may fit D (5 bases each). The V end was cut by 10 bases, the J end by 4 bases, with 18 bases between. The CDR3 has 14 residues. The V gene's germline CDR1 is ENHRY and CDR2 SYGVKD. The CDR3 DNA follows: TGTGCCACCAGGACTGAGTGGGGCCCAGATACGCAGTATTTT. Residues: CATRTEWGPDTQYF.

The rearrangement links TRBV15 to TRBJ2-5, with TRBD1 matching 7 bases. The J call is doubtful: the DNA matches TRBJ2-7 better. The CDR3 sequence is 15 residues long. CDR1 and CDR2 (germline): LNHNV, YYDKDF (reference sequence). CDR3 sequence reads: CATSRGRQGTYEQYF. DNA of the CDR3: TGTGCCACCAGCAGAGGACGACAGGGTACCTACGAGCAGTACTTC.